The 13 T cell receptor beta chains below come from one sample, sequenced in a study of T-cell reconstitution after alpha-beta-depleted transplantation in children (dated by TCRdb to about 2016). In light of the paper, this sample's treatment or condition label describes: allogeneic hematopoietic cell transplantation with graft depleted of TCRalphabeta T cells and CD19 B cells. Libraries were made using PCR. Reads for this sample came from an Illumina HiSeq 2500. TCR libraries were prepared with molecular barcoding, using unique molecular identifiers to normalize TCRbeta repertoire quantification. TCRdb trimmed the raw reads at Q25, called clones with MiXCR and kept productive beta chains. Records with the same CDR3 protein are collapsed into one entry carrying the most frequent genes and DNA. The table for this sample lists approximately 80,000 distinct CDR3 sequences; about 14% of them were counted only once. 25% to 35% of the sample rests with the top ten.

Here the sequenced sample was PBMCs, mostly from graft donor cells, taken 180 days after TCRalphabeta/CD19-depleted stem cell transplant. These receptors were taken from a male patient aged 2-15 years who had a stem cell transplant for acute lymphoblastic leukemia, so the T cells may come from the graft donor.

As DNA, the CDR3 is TGTGCCAGCACCCAGCGGCTAGCGGGGGACACCGGGGAGCTGTTTTTT. Its translation is CASTQRLAGDTGELFF. V is TRBV7-9 and J is TRBJ2-2; 10 positions match TRBD2. The CDR3 has 16 amino acids. Germline V gene lookup returns CDR1 SEHNR and CDR2 FQNEAQ (reference sequence). The junction had 8 bases not matched to a gene; V was cut back by 7 bases and J by 3 bases.

This clonotype was detected many times. V and J are TRBV7-2 and TRBJ2-7; TRBD1 aligns across 8 bases. Germline CDR1 SGHTA, CDR2 FQGNSA. The CDR3 runs 15 residues. The J segment lost 5 bases and the V segment lost 1 base, leaving 7 bases of the junction unmatched. CDR3 region: CASSLEGQGGDEQYF. The CDR3 bases are TGTGCCAGCAGCTTAGAAGGACAGGGTGGGGACGAGCAGTACTTC.

Here the CDR3 reads CASTDPVDEKLFF. For the CDR3, the DNA is TGTGCCAGCACAGACCCCGTTGATGAAAAACTGTTTTTT. The chain combines TRBV6-1 with TRBJ1-4; D uncertain. The CDR3 covers 13 residues. Germline loops: CDR1 MNHNS, CDR2 SASEGT. V was trimmed by 7 bases and J by 6 bases, leaving 12 bases between them.

The chain has TRBV20-1 and TRBJ2-1; D is undetermined. CDR3 size: 11 residues. With 2 bases removed from V and 8 bases from J, the gap between germline ends came to 7 bases. Looked up from germline, CDR1 is DFQATT and CDR2 is SNEGSKA (reference sequence). DNA for the CDR3: TGCAGTGCTAGATCCTCTTATGAGCAGTTCTTC. It yields the protein CSARSSYEQFF.

The chain joins TRBV18 to TRBJ1-4; 9 nucleotides match TRBD1. In germline, CDR1 is KGHSH, CDR2 LQKENI. With 8 bases clipped from V and 3 bases from J, the junction kept 7 bases outside the gene matches. The CDR3 sequence is 15 residues long. The CDR3 region is CASPTGTGPNEKLFF. The CDR3 nucleotides read TGTGCCAGCCCCACCGGGACAGGGCCTAATGAAAAACTGTTTTTT.

The rearrangement links TRBV7-2 to TRBJ2-5, with unresolved D. Germline V lookup: CDR1 SGHTA, CDR2 FQGNSA. The V end lost 1 base, the J end lost 2 bases, and 5 bases lay between the germline ends. The CDR3 spans 13 residues. The CDR3 sequence: CASSLERQETQYF. The CDR3 DNA follows: TGTGCCAGCAGCTTAGAAAGGCAAGAGACCCAGTACTTC.

This clonotype was seen more than once but under ten times. This chain connects TRBV12-3 or TRBV12-4 to TRBJ1-4; tentative D call: TRBD1 (6 bases). Trimming cost V 4 bases and J 5 bases, with 14 bases left between them. The CDR3 contains 15 residues. CDR3 bases: TGTGCCAGCAGTTCGCTGGGGGGGCTGAATGAAAAACTGTTTTTT. This sequence encodes CASSSLGGLNEKLFF.

With respect to this clonotype: The germline gene is not matched at one end of the junction; a read error may be the cause. The chain couples TRBV5-1 to TRBJ1-2; TRBD1 might be the D (5 bases). The CDR3 runs to 15 residues. The germline gives CDR1 SGHRS, CDR2 YFSETQ. DNA for the CDR3: TGCTCCAGCAGCTTGGGGGTTCCAGCTAACTATGGCTACACCTTC. Its protein product is CSSSLGVPANYGYTF.

The sample holds many counts of this clonotype. The gene calls are TRBV5-5 and TRBJ2-1; D gene ambiguous. V was pared by 0 bases and J by 8 bases, with 12 bases between. The CDR3 runs to 14 residues. The germline V gene has CDR1 SGHKS and CDR2 YYEKEE (reference sequence). The CDR3 coding sequence is TGTGCCAGCAGCTTGGCTAGGCCCCACGATGAGCAGTTCTTC. Translation gives CASSLARPHDEQFF.

The rearrangement uses TRBV11-2 and TRBJ2-3; 10 bases align to TRBD2. V trimming: 2 bases; J trimming: 5 bases; junction bases outside the gene matches: 13. This CDR3 has 18 amino acids. Germline V gene lookup returns CDR1 SGHAT and CDR2 FQNNGV. The CDR3 is CASSLNPGAGGLRDTQYF. CDR3 sequence (DNA): TGTGCCAGCAGCTTAAACCCTGGAGCGGGGGGGCTCCGAGATACGCAGTATTTT.

The V gene is TRBV7-9, the J gene TRBJ2-3; no clear D gene. The CDR3 is 13 amino acids. The ends were cut back, 3 bases at V and 4 bases at J, with 8 bases in the middle. From germline, CDR1 is SEHNR and CDR2 FQNEAQ (reference sequence). CDR3 amino acids: CASSFVVPDTQYF. The CDR3 DNA follows: TGTGCCAGCAGCTTCGTGGTCCCAGATACGCAGTATTTT.

The rearrangement joins TRBV7-9 to TRBJ1-2; D ambiguous. Germline V gene lookup returns CDR1 SEHNR and CDR2 FQNEAQ (reference sequence). The CDR3 spans 11 residues. Trimming removed 3 bases from V and 5 bases from J, with 4 bases in between. The CDR3 nucleotides read TGTGCCAGCAGCTTCGCGTATGGCTACACCTTC. Amino acids: CASSFAYGYTF.

This rearrangement joins TRBV5-1 to TRBJ1-1; 8 nucleotides line up with TRBD1. The length of the CDR3 is 16 residues. In germline, CDR1 is SGHRS, CDR2 YFSETQ. Germline trimming cut 3 bases from V and 4 bases from J; bases unmatched to any gene: 11. The CDR3 spells CASSSGGAGGLTEAFF. CDR3 coding DNA: TGCGCCAGCAGCTCCGGAGGGGCAGGGGGCCTCACTGAAGCTTTCTTT.